This entry concerns a single T cell receptor beta chain. Its specific antigen is unknown. Per-base qualities were not stored, and no clone one base away is much larger. Other nucleotide sequences in the sample specify the same CDR3. Healthy HIV-negative adults with no recently reported acute infections or vaccinations were included as donors. Every donor was a Caucasian adult residing in Nashville, Tennessee, USA. For unsorted samples, 70 million to 95 million PBMCs were counted, and genomic DNA was extracted using the QIAamp DNA Blood Mini kit. Blood was collected by leukapheresis, and PBMCs were isolated by Ficoll-Histopaque density gradient centrifugation and then cryopreserved in liquid nitrogen vapor phase. Using the deep immunoSEQ assay, multiplex PCR amplified TCR CDR3 regions from genomic DNA. Extracted genomic DNA from each cell subset was distributed evenly across all wells of several immunoSEQ 96-well plates, and each plate was treated as a replicate. For unsorted PBMC, 250 to 350 ng genomic DNA, equal to roughly 33,000 T cell genomes, was loaded into each replicate PCR. Ten immunoSEQ deep assay plates were used to sequence unsorted PBMC genomic DNA. Purified libraries were quantified with a Qubit 3.0 fluorometer, sized on a Bioanalyzer 2100, and re-quantified with the KAPA Library Quantification kit. Every immunoSEQ 96-well plate was sequenced on a dedicated single-read 150-cycle Illumina NextSeq 550 flow cell. As for the original processing: The immunoSEQ output contained only junctional sequences without quality scores, so filtering could not match that applied to full-length reads. Sequences were annotated with PyIR, a Python wrapper for IgBLAST v1.9, using IMGT germline references to assign V/J genes and CDR3. Reads were filtered out if the reads had weak V/J assignments (E-value above 1e-6), no CDR3, stop codons, out-of-frame junctions, or ambiguous translated residues. V3J clonotypes were defined as sequences sharing the same inferred V gene, J gene, and CDR3 amino acid sequence. Percentage overlap between repertoires was calculated by dividing the number of shared unique clonotypes by the size of the smaller repertoire. RTK rarefaction, the Chao1 estimator, and Recon v2.1 estimates of unobserved clonotypes were used to assess repertoire richness. The clones in this table, taken by TCRdb from immuneACCESS, are in-frame only. Not every clone is retained; where verified, under half of the shortfall comes from an unresolved V gene, and the cause of the rest is unknown. That table is the source of V, J and clone size, and D and trimming were worked out from the DNA. Recorded for this sample are about 490,000 clones; approximately 80% of them occurred a single time. The ten largest make up approximately 13% of the sample.

The germline V gene specifies MGHDK as CDR1 and SYGVNS as CDR2. V lost 4 bases and J lost 5 bases, and the count of bases not matched to a germline gene is 2. The CDR3 holds 13 amino acids from the cysteine to the phenylalanine. Only the CDR3 DNA is retained, 39 bases long and in frame from the first base. This specimen belongs to a study of shared clonotypes between healthy human individuals (dated by TCRdb to about 2020). At the level of the whole study: The cohort comprised two women and a few men aged 18 to 49 years. Libraries were prepared and TCR repertoires were sequenced by different laboratories using diverse techniques, in order to increase sequencing depth and limit assay-specific biases. To estimate repertoire size and how much clonotypes are shared between individuals, the study performed deep sequencing of blood TCR repertoires from five healthy adults. Leukapheresis yielded between about 0.85 and 10 billion PBMCs per donor. Paper-wide results and their limitations: Because the study included a small number of donors, the genetic and exposure-history diversity represented was limited. Sampling was restricted to blood, and TCR repertoires in tissue are likely to differ from TCR repertoires in blood. Based on pairwise subsampling, the degree of clonotype sharing among donors was expected to be affected by sequencing depth.

The sequence derives from a woman aged 40 to 55 in good health. Some clones in this sample may be carry-over from other donors' samples. What was sequenced was PBMCs. The chain uses TRBV25-1 and TRBJ1-1; TRBD1 fits 9 bases in the junction. The CDR3 is CASSVGTGTEAFF. The DNA reads TGTGCCAGCAGTGTCGGGACAGGGACTGAAGCTTTCTTT.